One and the same sample provided the 20 T cell receptor beta chains below, sequenced in a study of identical twins. TCRdb analysed the 5' RACE reads with MiXCR anew, one entry per CDR3 protein. The data hold hundreds of thousands of distinct CDR3 sequences, with approximately 7% observed a single time. These same data were also listed under a study on yellow fever vaccine responses in identical twins.

The sample was memory (CD45RO+) T cells sorted from blood. These receptors all come from a woman aged 18-29 years in good health.

This clonotype showed up just a few times. The rearrangement links TRBV7-8 to TRBJ2-3; 11 nucleotides align to TRBD2. V dropped 4 bases and J dropped 4; count of bases not matched to a gene: 4. This CDR3 has 15 amino acids. From germline, CDR1 is SGHVS and CDR2 FQNEAQ. CDR3 DNA sequence: TGTGCCAGCAGCTCCGATAGCGGGGGGGCAGATACGCAGTATTTT. Amino acids: CASSSDSGGADTQYF. The full variable domain, rest sourced from reference TRBV7-8 and TRBJ2-3, is GAGVSQSPRYKVAKRGQDVALRCDPISGHVSLFWYQQALGQGPEFLTYFQNEAQLDKSGLPSDRFFAERPEGSVSTLKIQRTQQEDSAVYLCASSSDSGGADTQYFGPGTRLTVL.

The chain has TRBV20-1 and TRBJ2-5; 7 nucleotides line up with TRBD1. The CDR3 spans 20 residues. CDR1 DFQATT and CDR2 SNEGSKA come from the germline V gene (reference sequence). V lost 2 bases, J lost 4 bases, and 25 bases stayed unmatched. In DNA, the CDR3 is TGCAGTGCTAGAACCCTTAGATGGACAGGCGAGCGGTTTAGGGGAGAGACCCAGTACTTC. Translated, it gives CSARTLRWTGERFRGETQYF.

This clonotype has at least ten counts. This chain links TRBV24-1 with TRBJ2-5; 9 bases are shared with TRBD1. With 4 bases clipped from V and 5 bases from J, the junction kept 7 bases outside the gene matches. This CDR3 has 15 residues. The germline CDR1 and CDR2 sequences are KGHDR and SFDVKD. As DNA, the CDR3 is TGTGCCACCAGTGACTTACAGGGGGCGCGGGAGACCCAGTACTTC. Translating it yields CATSDLQGARETQYF.

The DNA of the CDR3 is TGTGCCAGCAGCCAAGAGGGGACAGGGGGTCGCGAGCAGTACTTC. It yields the protein CASSQEGTGGREQYF. The rearrangement joins TRBV4-2 to TRBJ2-7; 11 nucleotides agree with TRBD1. The CDR3 consists of 15 residues. V was clipped by 0 bases and J by 6 bases; unmatched bases: 4. Looked up from germline, CDR1 is LGHNA and CDR2 is YNFKEQ.

In its sample, this clonotype was seen many times. The genes are TRBV20-1 and TRBJ2-1; D perhaps matches TRBD2 (6 bases). This CDR3 is built from 12 residues. The V gene lost 1 base and the J gene lost 6 bases, with 7 bases spanning the gap. Germline-derived CDR1 and CDR2 are DFQATT and SNEGSKA (reference sequence). The DNA of the CDR3 is TGCAGTGCTAGAGCCGGGGGCAATGAGCAGTTCTTC. This gives the protein CSARAGGNEQFF.

This clonotype has just a few counts. The chain carries TRBV2 and TRBJ2-3, with 7 bases aligning to TRBD1. Germline CDR1 is SNHLY and CDR2 is FYNNEI. The CDR3 sequence is 18 residues long. Germline trimming cut 2 bases from V and 4 bases from J; bases unmatched to any gene: 15. CDR3 sequence reads: CASSERDRSWGTADTQYF. The CDR3 region has the DNA TGTGCCAGCAGTGAAAGGGACAGAAGTTGGGGAACTGCAGATACGCAGTATTTT.

The chain is built from TRBV7-8 and TRBJ2-2, with D perhaps TRBD1 (5 bases). The V end lost 5 bases, the J end lost 6 bases, and 10 bases lay between the germline ends. This CDR3 region has 13 residues. Per the germline V gene, CDR1 is SGHVS and CDR2 is FQNEAQ. As DNA, the CDR3 is TGTGCCAGCAGCCCGTCAGGGCCCGGGGAGCTGTTTTTT. It translates to CASSPSGPGELFF.

Only a few counts were recorded for this clonotype. This chain connects TRBV7-6 to TRBJ1-2; tentatively, D is TRBD1 (6 bases). Between the trimmed V and J ends, which lost 6 bases and 4 bases, there was a span of 15 bases. There are 14 residues in the CDR3. The V gene's germline CDR1 is SGHVS and CDR2 FNYEAQ. CDR3 loop: CASRPGGVGYGYTF. The CDR3, as DNA: TGTGCCAGCAGGCCCGGGGGCGTTGGCTATGGCTACACCTTC.

This clonotype came up a few times. The chain's CDR3 is CASSTGLGNTGELFF. CDR3 in DNA: TGTGCCAGCAGTACGGGACTAGGGAACACCGGGGAGCTGTTTTTT. The chain joins TRBV2 to TRBJ2-2; 8 positions match TRBD2. Germline CDR1 and CDR2: SNHLY and FYNNEI. With 5 bases clipped from V and 1 base from J, the junction kept 3 bases outside the gene matches. The length of the CDR3 is 15 residues. Looking up the rest from reference TRBV2 and TRBJ2-2 gives the full variable domain: EPEVTQTPSHQVTQMGQEVILRCVPISNHLYFYWYRQILGQKVEFLVSFYNNEISEKSEIFDDQFSVERPDGSNFTLKIRSTKLEDSAMYFCASSTGLGNTGELFFGEGSRLTVL.

This clonotype came up a few times. The genes are TRBV7-2 and TRBJ2-3; D might be TRBD2 (5 bases). Germline CDR1 reads SGHTA; CDR2 reads FQGNSA. The CDR3 is 15 residues long. The germline V and J ends were trimmed by 10 bases and 4 bases, with 21 bases remaining between them. The CDR3 reads CATTLQGGFADTQYF. In DNA form, the CDR3 reads TGTGCCACCACACTCCAAGGAGGATTTGCAGATACGCAGTATTTT.

The chain uses TRBV19 and TRBJ2-7; 10 nucleotides match TRBD2. With 4 bases clipped from V and 6 bases from J, the junction kept 18 bases outside the gene matches. This CDR3 has 18 amino acids. Germline V gene data show CDR1 as LNHDA and CDR2 as SQIVND (reference sequence). The DNA of the CDR3 is TGTGCCAGTAGTACCAGGGTCTCGGTAGCGGGAGGTCGAGCCGAGCAGTACTTC. This gives the protein CASSTRVSVAGGRAEQYF.

This clonotype was observed at least ten times. The rearrangement uses TRBV12-3 or TRBV12-4 and TRBJ1-6; D is perhaps TRBD1 (6 bases). The CDR3 is 13 amino acids. V was clipped by 6 bases and J by 10 bases, with 13 bases between them. CDR3 sequence: CASSPQGRSPLHF. The CDR3 coding sequence is TGTGCCAGCAGCCCACAGGGTCGGTCACCCCTCCACTTT.

There are a few counts of this clonotype. V and J are TRBV5-1 and TRBJ2-3; no clear D. The V end was cut by 4 bases, the J end by 2 bases, with 14 bases between. The CDR3 spans 15 residues. Germline V gene lookup returns CDR1 SGHRS and CDR2 YFSETQ. The DNA for the CDR3 is TGCGCCAGCAGCAACCTAAACACCCTCACAGATACGCAGTATTTT. It translates to CASSNLNTLTDTQYF. Full variable domain (outside the CDR3, taken from reference TRBV5-1 and TRBJ2-3): KAGVTQTPRYLIKTRGQQVTLSCSPISGHRSVSWYQQTPGQGLQFLFEYFSETQRNKGNFPGRFSGRQFSNSRSEMNVSTLELGDSALYLCASSNLNTLTDTQYFGPGTRLTVL.

This chain joins TRBV11-2 and TRBJ1-1; TRBD1 might be the D (6 bases). Per germline, CDR1 SGHAT and CDR2 FQNNGV. Deletions cut 3 bases from V and 4 bases from J, with 15 bases between. The CDR3 runs 15 residues. CDR3 bases: TGTGCCAGCAGCTTGAGTAGGGGGTGGAGCACTGAAGCTTTCTTT. Encoded protein: CASSLSRGWSTEAFF.

There are a few counts of this clonotype. This chain links TRBV10-3 with TRBJ2-3; a possible D gene is TRBD1 (6 bases). V lost 7 bases and J 1 base, leaving 12 bases between the germline ends. This CDR3 spans 14 amino acids. In germline, CDR1 is ENHRY, CDR2 SYGVKD. CDR3 sequence reads: CAINQGQGTDTQYF. The CDR3 DNA follows: TGTGCCATCAACCAGGGGCAAGGCACAGATACGCAGTATTTT.

This clonotype was seen ten or more times. This sequence joins TRBV28 and TRBJ1-4; D remains unclear. Germline CDR1 is MDHEN and CDR2 is SYDVKM. This CDR3 region has 14 residues. Deletions cut 1 base from V and 7 bases from J, with 10 bases between. CDR3 DNA: TGTGCCAGCAGTTTATTTGATCCCCCTGAAAAACTGTTTTTT. The encoded protein is CASSLFDPPEKLFF.

The V gene is TRBV3-1, the J gene TRBJ2-5; TRBD2 agrees at 9 bases. The trim removed 2 bases at V and 4 bases at J, leaving 11 bases unmatched. There are 17 residues in the CDR3. Germline assignment: CDR1 LGHDT and CDR2 YNNKEL (reference sequence). CDR3 DNA sequence: TGTGCCAGCAGCCAACGAAGTAGCGGGAGATTGGGAGAGACCCAGTACTTC. Encoded protein: CASSQRSSGRLGETQYF.

V gene TRBV3-1 combines with J gene TRBJ2-1, with D tentatively TRBD1 (6 bases). The ends were cut back, 0 bases at V and 5 bases at J, with 11 bases in the middle. CDR1 is LGHDT, CDR2 YNNKEL, per germline (reference sequence). The CDR3 sequence is 15 residues long. The CDR3 DNA reads TGTGCCAGCAGCCAAGACAGGGGACCTAACAATGAGCAGTTCTTC. This sequence encodes CASSQDRGPNNEQFF.

The chain has TRBV20-1 and TRBJ2-1; no clear D gene. The V gene's germline CDR1 is DFQATT and CDR2 SNEGSKA (reference sequence). With 0 bases removed from V and 0 bases from J, the gap between germline ends came to 12 bases. The CDR3 length is 16 residues. The CDR3 DNA reads TGCAGTGCTAGAGATTTGGGCGGTAGCTCCTACAATGAGCAGTTCTTC. It codes for CSARDLGGSSYNEQFF.

The chain has TRBV4-1 and TRBJ2-5; a weak D match, TRBD2 (5 bases). The CDR3 loop spans 17 amino acids. V gave up 4 bases and J gave up 5 bases, with 23 bases separating them. Germline V gene sequence: CDR1 MGHRA, CDR2 YSYEKL. CDR3 nucleotides: TGCGCCAGCAGCCGAAGCGGCGGTACAATGGGTAGGGAGACCCAGTACTTC. Its translation is CASSRSGGTMGRETQYF.